These 15 T cell receptor beta chains came from one sample sequenced in a study of response to subunit inactivated influenza vaccine. TCRdb fed the RT-PCR reads into MiXCR, producing one record per CDR3 protein. Seen here are hundreds of thousands of distinct CDR3 sequences, roughly 8.2% observed once, and the top ten hold 10% to 15%. The material was PBMCs from blood, obtained around 2 years after vaccination. These receptors were taken from a man between 50 and 75 years old who received an inactivated influenza vaccine.

At least ten counts were recorded for this clonotype. The genes are TRBV20-1 and TRBJ2-7; possibly TRBD1 for D (6 bases). Germline V gene sequence: CDR1 DFQATT, CDR2 SNEGSKA (reference sequence). The CDR3 is 11 residues long. CDR3 loop: CSQHQGNEQYF. CDR3 nucleotide sequence: TGCAGCCAACATCAGGGGAACGAGCAGTACTTC.

This clonotype was counted between two and nine times. The chain couples TRBV11-2 to TRBJ1-1; maybe TRBD1 (5 bases). Germline V lookup: CDR1 SGHAT, CDR2 FQNNGV. The V and J ends lost 3 bases and 7 bases respectively, with 12 bases between them. The CDR3 runs to 13 residues. CDR3 residues: CASSFGHNLEAFF. In DNA, the CDR3 is TGTGCCAGCAGCTTCGGACATAACCTTGAAGCTTTCTTT.

This clonotype occurred a few times. J is TRBJ2-2 and V is TRBV10-2, with a possible D match to TRBD1 (5 bases). CDR1 is WSHSY and CDR2 is SAAADI in the germline V gene. The CDR3 covers 15 residues. Trimming removed 2 bases from V and 7 bases from J, with 14 bases in between. The CDR3 sequence is CASSEQGRMGGELFF. CDR3 DNA sequence: TGCGCCAGCAGTGAGCAGGGAAGGATGGGCGGGGAGCTGTTTTTT.

This clonotype was recorded at least ten times. The chain joins TRBV24-1 to TRBJ1-1, with 9 bases lining up with TRBD1. The CDR3 has 14 amino acids. V was clipped by 9 bases and J by 1 base; unmatched bases: 5. The germline V gene has CDR1 KGHDR and CDR2 SFDVKD. The CDR3, as DNA: TGTGCCACCCGGGCGGGACAGGGGAACACTGAAGCTTTCTTT. Translation: CATRAGQGNTEAFF.

In its sample, this clonotype was seen a few times. The chain combines TRBV6-2 or TRBV6-3 with TRBJ1-5; TRBD1 aligns across 12 bases. The trim removed 6 bases at V and 7 bases at J, leaving 16 bases unmatched. Germline loops: CDR1 MNHEY, CDR2 SVGEGT. CDR3 length: 18 residues. This chain's CDR3 is CASSTSGTGGVFRQPQHF. As DNA, the CDR3 is TGTGCCAGCAGCACATCCGGGACAGGGGGCGTTTTTAGACAGCCCCAGCATTTT.

V is TRBV20-1 and J is TRBJ2-1; 7 bases agree with TRBD2. Germline assignment: CDR1 DFQATT and CDR2 SNEGSKA (reference sequence). The CDR3 runs to 13 residues. J lost 6 bases, V lost 5 bases, and 7 bases had no gene match. In DNA form, the CDR3 reads TGCAGTGCTCCAAGGACTAGAATCAATGAGCAGTTCTTC. Residues: CSAPRTRINEQFF.

This clonotype was recorded at least ten times. J is TRBJ1-6 and V is TRBV12-3 or TRBV12-4; D uncertain. The CDR3 loop spans 13 amino acids. V lost 1 base and J 10 bases, leaving 8 bases between the germline ends. The CDR3 region is CASSLGDTSPLHF. The CDR3 coding sequence is TGTGCCAGCAGTTTAGGAGACACCTCACCCCTCCACTTT.

V gene TRBV4-3 combines with J gene TRBJ2-1; weak D call: TRBD2 (5 bases). This CDR3 region has 14 residues. Germline CDR1 LGHNA, CDR2 YSLEER. The ends were cut back, 0 bases at V and 9 bases at J, with 12 bases in the middle. CDR3 sequence (DNA): TGCGCCAGCAGCCAAGACCTCCTAGCCAGTGAGCAGTTCTTC. This gives the protein CASSQDLLASEQFF.

This chain uses TRBV6-6 with TRBJ2-7; 8 nucleotides agree with TRBD2. This CDR3 is 13 amino acids long. The V gene's germline CDR1 is MNHNY and CDR2 SVGAGI (reference sequence). V trimming: 8 bases; J trimming: 3 bases; junction bases outside the gene matches: 6. CDR3 sequence reads: CASGLARGYEQYF. The CDR3 DNA is TGTGCCAGCGGACTAGCAAGAGGCTACGAGCAGTACTTC.

This clonotype was seen ten or more times. This chain joins TRBV5-1 and TRBJ2-2, with D perhaps TRBD1 (5 bases). Germline V lookup: CDR1 SGHRS, CDR2 YFSETQ. V lost 0 bases to trimming and J lost 2 bases, with 11 bases between them. CDR3 length equals 16 residues. The CDR3 bases are TGCGCCAGCAGCTTGGCCCAAGGACAAAACACCGGGGAGCTGTTTTTT. This codes for CASSLAQGQNTGELFF.

This clonotype showed up just a few times. The chain combines TRBV27 with TRBJ2-7; either TRBD1 or TRBD2 may fit D (5 bases each). The V gene's germline CDR1 is MNHEY and CDR2 SMNVEV (reference sequence). The CDR3 contains 15 residues. V gave up 6 bases and J gave up 7 bases, with 22 bases separating them. Here the CDR3 reads CASRPREGRFREQYF. The DNA for the CDR3 is TGTGCCAGCAGACCCCGTGAGGGGCGCTTTAGGGAGCAGTACTTC.

At least ten counts were recorded for this clonotype. V usage is TRBV11-2 and J usage is TRBJ2-7; TRBD1 matches at 9 bases. Germline CDR1 and CDR2: SGHAT and FQNNGV. CDR3 length equals 13 residues. Trimming removed 5 bases from V and 3 bases from J; junction bases left unmatched: 2. CDR3 sequence reads: CASSRQGVYEQYF. The CDR3 nucleotides read TGTGCCAGCAGCCGACAGGGGGTCTACGAGCAGTACTTC.

V gene TRBV5-1 combines with J gene TRBJ2-1; 9 bases are shared with TRBD2. Looked up from germline, CDR1 is SGHRS and CDR2 is YFSETQ. This CDR3 is 17 amino acids long. Losses at the gene ends were 1 base for V and 1 base for J; bases not matched to a gene: 6. CDR3 residues: CASSLLAGSLSYNEQFF. The CDR3 nucleotides are TGCGCCAGCAGCTTGCTAGCGGGGTCTCTTTCCTACAATGAGCAGTTCTTC.

This clonotype was detected ten times or more. The gene calls are TRBV11-2 and TRBJ2-1; D may correspond to TRBD1 or TRBD2 (5 bases each). In germline, CDR1 is SGHAT, CDR2 FQNNGV. Deletions cut 5 bases from V and 6 bases from J, with 20 bases between. The CDR3 has 16 amino acids. The CDR3 region has the DNA TGTGCCAGCAGCCTCCCCGGGGCTCCCCCAGGCAATGAGCAGTTCTTC. Its translation: CASSLPGAPPGNEQFF.

This clonotype appeared many times. The V gene is TRBV4-3, the J gene TRBJ2-7; 7 nucleotides align to TRBD1. The CDR3 has 15 residues. The germline V gene encodes CDR1 LGHNA and CDR2 YSLEER. V shed 1 base, J shed 4 bases, and the junction held 7 bases outside the gene matches. The CDR3 sequence is CASSQVWTGRYEQYF. For the CDR3, the DNA is TGCGCCAGCAGCCAAGTCTGGACAGGCCGTTACGAGCAGTACTTC.